This T cell receptor (beta chain) was identified during a study of cytomegalovirus exposure and HLA in healthy donors. About this clone: Its antigen is as yet unknown.

The PCR was carried out with 60 Vbeta primers and 13 Jbeta primers. Clones were read by immunoSEQ multiplex PCR, and TCRdb kept only the in-frame ones, dropping some. In the table there are roughly 140,000 clones, over 75% of which are singletons. Points from the study as a whole: The authors later linked a missense DCLRE1C variant to TCR beta V- and J-gene trimming. Later analysis placed DRB1 highest and HLA-C lowest in TCR association rates, which differed by HLA locus. Association of some 18,000 TCR beta sequences with HLA alleles was found at 0.05 false discovery rate in a later analysis. Earlier analysis yielded a pattern in which most TCR beta V segments were productive about 87% or about 30% of the time.

The CDR3 runs to 11 residues. Germline V gene sequence: CDR1 MDHEN, CDR2 SYDVKM. V dropped 10 bases and J dropped 1 base, with 7 bases sitting between them. Sequenced: PBMCs. This rearrangement joins TRBV28 to TRBJ1-1; D perhaps matches TRBD1 (5 bases). The TCR originated in a woman aged 25 to 39 in good health and CMV-seronegative. CDR3 loop: CAIQGNTEAFF. In DNA form, the CDR3 reads TGTGCCATCCAGGGGAACACTGAAGCTTTCTTT. Supplemented by reference TRBV28 and TRBJ1-1, the full variable domain reads DVKVTQSSRYLVKRTGEKVFLECVQDMDHENMFWYRQDPGLGLRLIYFSYDVKMKEKGDIPEGYSVSREKKERFSLILESASTNQTSMYLCAIQGNTEAFFGQGTRLTVV.